The rows below give T cell receptor beta chains drawn from one sample of a study of blood T cell repertoires in COVID-19. Sequencing used immunoSEQ multiplex PCR; TCRdb keeps in-frame clones, though not all of them. This table holds 200,000 to 250,000 clones, 82% found once. Sequenced: PBMCs or T cells enriched from blood (not recorded which). The source is a woman in her sixties or seventies who had recovered from COVID-19. Both conserved end residues are part of each CDR3. D genes are given only for firm matches. Not all rows give a size; the values are once, few, many and, for expanded clones, a class.

>TRBV4-1|TRBJ2-2|.|TRBD1
TGCGCCAGCAGCCAAGTGGGATATGGGACAGGGGACACCGGGGAGCTGTTTTTT
CASSQVGYGTGDTGELFF
>TRBV3-1/TRBV3-2|TRBJ2-3|.|.
TGTGCCAGCAGCCAAGATGCGGGAACGGGGCCAGATACGCAGTATTTT
CASSQDAGTGPDTQYF
>TRBV30|TRBJ1-1|.|.
TGTGCCTGGAGTACATACACTGAAGCTTTCTTT
CAWSTYTEAFF
>TRBV5-4|TRBJ1-5|few|.
TGTGCCAGCAGCTCCGGAGGAGGGAATCAGCCCCAGCATTTT
CASSSGGGNQPQHF
>TRBV7-9|TRBJ1-1|once|.
TGTGCCAGCAGCTTCGACAGTGAAGCTTTCTTT
CASSFDSEAFF
>TRBV5-1|TRBJ1-1|.|.
TGCGCCAGCAGCTTCGGGGGGGACACTGAAGCTTTCTTT
CASSFGGDTEAFF
>TRBV6-5|TRBJ1-2|.|.
TGTGCCAGCAGCCGTACAGCCGTTGATCTCTATGGCTACACCTTC
CASSRTAVDLYGYTF
>TRBV5-1|TRBJ2-3|.|.
TGCGCCAGCAGCTTGGCCCTAGCTGACTCTAGCACAGATACGCAGTATTTT
CASSLALADSSTDTQYF
>TRBV13|TRBJ2-3|.|TRBD2
TGTGCCAGCAGCTTAGGCGGGGGGGTCACAGATACGCAGTATTTT
CASSLGGGVTDTQYF
>TRBV2|TRBJ1-6|.|TRBD1
TGTGCCAGCAGCCGGGACAGGGCTTCACCCCTCCACTTT
CASSRDRASPLHF
>TRBV5-8|TRBJ2-1|once|TRBD1
TGTGCCGACAGGGGATCCTACAATGAGCAGTTCTTC
CADRGSYNEQFF
>TRBV19|TRBJ1-2|.|.
TGTGCCAGTAGTATCCGGGGGAACGGCTACACCTTC
CASSIRGNGYTF
>TRBV18|TRBJ2-1|.|TRBD1
TGTGCCAGCTCAGCTACAGGGGATGAGCAGTTCTTC
CASSATGDEQFF
>TRBV12-3/TRBV12-4|TRBJ2-5|.|.
TGTGCCAGCAGTCGGTCTAACGGAGAGACCCAGTACTTC
CASSRSNGETQYF
>TRBV29-1|TRBJ2-7|.|TRBD1
TGCAGCGTTGAAGTTGACAGGGGCTACGAGCAGTACTTC
CSVEVDRGYEQYF
>TRBV18|TRBJ2-1|.|TRBD2
TGTGCCAGCTCACCACTCGGGACTAGCGGGGGGATTATTTCCTCGGAGCAGTTCTTC
CASSPLGTSGGIISSEQFF
>TRBV7-2|TRBJ1-5|.|.
TGTGCCAGCAGCTTAGAACCGGGGGTGAATCAGCCCCAGCATTTT
CASSLEPGVNQPQHF
>TRBV25-1|TRBJ2-1|.|TRBD2
TGTGCCAGCAGTGGGCTAGCGGGGGGGTTGTACAATGAGCAGTTCTTC
CASSGLAGGLYNEQFF
>TRBV25-1|TRBJ1-1|.|.
TGTGCCAGCAGTGAATTCGCGGCCATGTGGTTAACTGAAGCTTTCTTT
CASSEFAAMWLTEAFF